What follows is one T cell receptor (beta chain) and its context. The antigen is unknown. Each diagnosis was grounded in clinical symptoms, serum thyroxine and TRAb, thyroid ultrasound, and orbital computed tomography. This sample holds PBMCs from 10 ml fresh peripheral blood. Template material for amplifying TCR beta CDR3 regions consisted of RNA transcripts. Primed by the HTBI set, a first-round RT-PCR was run on the TCR CDR3. TCRdb redid the calling of the multiplex PCR reads with MiXCR, one entry per CDR3 protein. This table holds a few hundred thousand distinct CDR3 sequences, approximately 15% found once. The sample comes from a study of T cells in Graves' hyperthyroidism and ophthalmopathy. The V gene lost 4 bases and the J gene lost 4 bases, with 20 bases spanning the gap. Germline values: CDR1 SGDLS, CDR2 YYNGEE. The CDR3 consists of 17 residues. The study, taken as a whole, reports: Separation of ophthalmopathy from stable hyperthyroidism was achieved by a 13 V-J model. Appearing also in blood were most of the thyroid clonotypes expanded above 0.001.

The rearrangement joins TRBV9 to TRBJ1-4; unclear D gene. The TCR sequence derives from a woman between 35 and 50 years old with Graves' ophthalmopathy. Sequences were obtained from blood. In nucleotides, the CDR3 is TGTGCCAGCAGCCCCCAGCCCTTGGACGACCTTAATGAAAAACTGTTTTTT. It is translated as CASSPQPLDDLNEKLFF.